The source of this T cell receptor beta chain is a study of blood T cell repertoires in COVID-19. Categorization into cohorts depended on clinical history that participants reported. This CDR3 is built from 15 residues. The germline CDR1 and CDR2 sequences are SGHVS and FQNEAQ. Deletions cut 5 bases from V and 7 bases from J, with 18 bases between. Produced via immunoSEQ multiplex PCR; TCRdb's table is partial and in-frame only. The sample has 150,000 to 200,000 clones, around 87% seen once; the top ten hold 20% to 25%. This TCR came from a middle-aged woman in a cohort exposed to, infected with or recovered from COVID-19 (not recorded which). Sequencing was performed on PBMCs or T cells enriched from blood (not recorded which). The chain employs TRBV7-8 and TRBJ2-1; D unclear. This CDR3 is CASSVLSGIGNEQFF. CDR3 DNA sequence: TGTGCCAGCAGCGTACTAAGTGGCATCGGGAATGAGCAGTTCTTC.